A single sample gave rise to the 2 T cell receptor beta chains below, sequenced in a study of technical replicates of blood from a handful of donors. Clones were sequenced by immunoSEQ multiplex PCR, and TCRdb holds only the in-frame ones, with some missing. The table shows 60,000 to 90,000 clones, with around 97% occurring only once. The sequencing sample was made of T cells isolated from PBMCs. These receptors were obtained from a human donor in good health.

The chain has TRBV27 and TRBJ2-7, with a weak D call TRBD1 (5 bases). Trimming took off 5 bases at V and 3 bases at J, with 11 bases between the two ends. Germline V gene lookup returns CDR1 MNHEY and CDR2 SMNVEV (reference sequence). This CDR3 spans 13 amino acids. The CDR3 is CASSPGHLYEQYF. For the CDR3, the DNA is TGTGCCAGCAGTCCTGGACACCTCTACGAGCAGTACTTC.

The chain couples TRBV6-5 to TRBJ2-7; TRBD1 might be the D (6 bases). Germline-derived CDR1 and CDR2 are MNHEY and SVGAGI. The CDR3 is 16 residues long. The V end lost 4 bases, the J end lost 3 bases, and 19 bases lay between the germline ends. The CDR3 DNA reads as TGTGCCAGCAGTTTGTACAGGGTACCCTATTACTACGAGCAGTACTTC. The encoded protein is CASSLYRVPYYYEQYF.